The rows below give T cell receptor beta chains drawn from one sample of a study of shared clonotypes between healthy human individuals. Sequenced by immunoSEQ multiplex PCR; TCRdb stores in-frame clones only, minus some. The sample consists of roughly 480,000 clones, about 80% of them appearing once. Sequenced input: PBMCs. These receptors were collected from a woman between 35 and 50 years old in good health. Some clones in this sample may be carry-over from other donors' samples. Both conserved end residues are part of each CDR3. The D gene is left open where the match is weak. Clone sizes are given selectively: once, few, many, or a class where the clone is expanded.

V gene	D gene	J gene	clone size	CDR3 protein	CDR3 DNA
TRBV4-1	TRBD1	TRBJ1-2	.	CASSQEGDRVYGYTF	TGCGCCAGCAGCCAAGAAGGGGACAGGGTATATGGCTACACCTTC
TRBV19	.	TRBJ1-1	.	CASSADNGKERAEAFF	TGTGCCAGTAGTGCGGACAATGGGAAAGAAAGGGCTGAAGCTTTCTTT
TRBV19	TRBD1	TRBJ1-5	.	CASSNTLGTVNQPQHF	TGTGCCAGTAGCAATACCCTCGGGACAGTCAATCAGCCCCAGCATTTT
TRBV11-2	TRBD2	TRBJ2-1	.	CASSLGGSLNEQFF	TGTGCCAGCAGCTTAGGCGGGAGTCTGAATGAGCAGTTCTTC
TRBV29-1	.	TRBJ1-2	.	CSVEVGGYGYTF	TGCAGCGTTGAAGTAGGAGGCTATGGCTACACCTTC
TRBV7-6	TRBD1	TRBJ2-7	.	CASSSRTTGAGNEQYF	TGTGCCAGCAGCTCTAGGACGACAGGGGCCGGGAACGAGCAGTACTTC
TRBV9	.	TRBJ1-2	.	CASSVDRGAGGYTF	TGTGCCAGCAGCGTAGATAGGGGGGCAGGAGGCTACACCTTC
TRBV2	.	TRBJ2-2	.	CASSEWGVNTGELFF	TGTGCCAGCAGTGAATGGGGCGTAAACACCGGGGAGCTGTTTTTT
TRBV6-1	.	TRBJ1-1	.	CASSEEDGHWNTEAFF	TGTGCCAGCAGTGAAGAGGATGGACATTGGAACACTGAAGCTTTCTTT
TRBV27	.	TRBJ1-1	.	CASSFRGGATGTEAFF	TGTGCCAGCAGTTTTCGGGGGGGGGCTACGGGCACTGAAGCTTTCTTT
TRBV10-3	.	TRBJ2-1	.	CAITPRQAGNEQFF	TGTGCCATCACCCCGCGACAGGCCGGCAATGAGCAGTTCTTC
TRBV5-1	TRBD2	TRBJ2-2	.	CASSIGTSGTGELFF	TGCGCCAGCAGCATCGGGACTAGCGGCACCGGGGAGCTGTTTTTT
TRBV7-2	TRBD1	TRBJ2-3	.	CASSLDRVADTQYF	TGTGCCAGCAGCCTCGACAGGGTGGCAGATACGCAGTATTTT
TRBV5-6	TRBD1	TRBJ1-1	.	CASSLRYGIWDRDPEAFF	TGTGCCAGCAGCTTGCGATACGGAATATGGGACAGGGACCCTGAAGCTTTCTTT
TRBV28	.	TRBJ1-1	.	CASSDVSAWTEAFF	TGTGCCAGCAGTGACGTTTCTGCCTGGACTGAAGCTTTCTTT
TRBV28	.	TRBJ2-7	.	CASSFAGLAAYEQYF	TGTGCCAGCAGTTTTGCTGGTTTGGCGGCCTACGAGCAGTACTTC
TRBV7-8	TRBD1	TRBJ1-1	.	CASSVQGATEAFF	TGTGCCAGCAGCGTACAGGGGGCCACTGAAGCTTTCTTT
TRBV15	TRBD2	TRBJ2-7	.	CATSLGRRDGEQYF	TGTGCCACCAGCCTCGGGAGGCGGGATGGTGAGCAGTACTTC
TRBV20-1	.	TRBJ2-7	.	CSVSTFGEQYF	TGCAGTGTTTCGACTTTCGGCGAGCAGTACTTC
TRBV10-3	TRBD1	TRBJ2-1	.	CAISERDRAYNEQFF	TGTGCCATCAGTGAGCGGGACAGAGCCTACAATGAGCAGTTCTTC
TRBV4-1	TRBD1	TRBJ2-1	.	CASSQDLIRTGGYNEQFF	TGCGCCAGCAGCCAAGATCTAATCAGGACAGGGGGCTACAATGAGCAGTTCTTC
TRBV19	TRBD1	TRBJ2-1	.	CASSAPGQGGNEQFF	TGTGCCAGTAGTGCACCGGGACAGGGCGGCAATGAGCAGTTCTTC
TRBV19	.	TRBJ1-5	.	CASSLPRGTSNQPQHF	TGTGCCAGTAGTCTACCAAGGGGGACTAGCAATCAGCCCCAGCATTTT
TRBV13	.	TRBJ2-3	.	CASSLMRARTDTQYF	TGTGCCAGCAGCTTAATGCGGGCTCGGACAGATACGCAGTATTTT
TRBV30	TRBD1	TRBJ1-1	many	CAYIVPGQGSNTEAFF	TGTGCCTACATAGTCCCGGGACAGGGATCGAACACTGAAGCTTTCTTT
TRBV11-2	TRBD1	TRBJ1-1	.	CASSLGRTGVNTEAFF	TGTGCCAGCAGCTTAGGGAGGACAGGGGTGAACACTGAAGCTTTCTTT
TRBV30	.	TRBJ2-1	.	CAWSVQRESEQFF	TGTGCCTGGAGTGTACAAAGAGAGTCTGAGCAGTTCTTC
TRBV18	TRBD1	TRBJ1-6	.	CASSPRTGSNSPLHF	TGTGCCAGCTCTCCCCGGACAGGGAGTAATTCACCCCTCCACTTT
TRBV10-3	TRBD2	TRBJ2-6	.	CAISKTSVPGANVLTF	TGTGCCATCAGTAAGACTAGCGTCCCTGGGGCCAACGTCCTGACTTTC
TRBV10-3	.	TRBJ1-5	.	CAISDRNQPQHF	TGTGCCATCAGTGACAGGAATCAGCCCCAGCATTTT
TRBV29-1	TRBD2	TRBJ2-7	few	CSVETSGIYEQYF	TGCAGCGTTGAGACTAGCGGGATCTACGAGCAGTACTTC
TRBV5-1	TRBD1	TRBJ1-1	.	CASSFARDSEAFF	TGCGCCAGCAGCTTCGCCCGGGACAGTGAAGCTTTCTTT
TRBV19	.	TRBJ2-2	.	CASRPLVLTGELFF	TGTGCCAGTAGACCTCTAGTCCTCACCGGGGAGCTGTTTTTT
TRBV4-1	.	TRBJ2-5	.	CASSPEGGRETQYF	TGCGCCAGCAGCCCGGAGGGGGGGCGAGAGACCCAGTACTTC
TRBV29-1	.	TRBJ2-3	.	CSVLAPGTQYF	TGCAGCGTTCTAGCCCCGGGTACGCAGTATTTT
TRBV28	TRBD1	TRBJ1-1	.	CASSLGQDYLEAFF	TGTGCCAGCAGTTTAGGACAGGATTACCTTGAAGCTTTCTTT
TRBV6-1	TRBD2	TRBJ2-7	.	CASSEGGGTYEQYF	TGTGCCAGCAGTGAGGGCGGGGGTACCTACGAGCAGTACTTC
TRBV28	TRBD2	TRBJ2-7	.	CASGTSGSTYEQYF	TGTGCCAGCGGGACTAGCGGGAGCACCTACGAGCAGTACTTC
TRBV18	TRBD1	TRBJ1-2	.	CASSPYPGQGLYGYTF	TGTGCCAGCTCACCTTATCCGGGACAGGGCCTCTATGGCTACACCTTC
TRBV28	.	TRBJ1-4	.	CASKKASVNEKLFF	TGTGCCAGCAAAAAGGCGTCGGTTAATGAAAAACTGTTTTTT
TRBV27	.	TRBJ2-5	.	CASSLSLYQETQYF	TGTGCCAGCAGTTTATCCCTGTACCAAGAGACCCAGTACTTC
TRBV29-1	TRBD2	TRBJ2-1	.	CSVVGDYPQNEQFF	TGCAGCGTTGTGGGGGACTACCCCCAGAATGAGCAGTTCTTC
TRBV7-2	TRBD2	TRBJ2-5	once	CASSKKQGGASGRRETQYF	TGTGCCAGCAGCAAAAAACAGGGCGGGGCTAGCGGGAGAAGAGAGACCCAGTACTTC
TRBV30	TRBD2	TRBJ2-7	.	CAWSSLAGFPYEQYF	TGTGCCTGGAGTTCACTAGCGGGATTTCCCTACGAGCAGTACTTC
TRBV9	TRBD2	TRBJ2-1	.	CASSPRLAGDEQFF	TGTGCCAGCAGCCCTAGACTAGCGGGAGATGAGCAGTTCTTC
TRBV19	.	TRBJ2-6	once	CASSPRQLSGANVLTF	TGTGCCAGTAGTCCCCGACAGCTATCTGGGGCCAACGTCCTGACTTTC
TRBV5-1	.	TRBJ2-1	.	CASSLEGNYNEQFF	TGCGCCAGCAGCTTGGAGGGGAACTACAATGAGCAGTTCTTC
TRBV5-5	.	TRBJ2-5	few	CASSLGATGFQETQYF	TGTGCCAGCAGCTTGGGGGCTACCGGCTTCCAAGAGACCCAGTACTTC
TRBV6-5	.	TRBJ2-2	.	CASSWSSSGTGELFF	TGTGCCAGCAGTTGGTCTTCCTCAGGGACCGGGGAGCTGTTTTTT
TRBV4-2	TRBD1	TRBJ1-1	few	CASSQPQGAGTEAFF	TGTGCCAGCAGCCAACCGCAGGGGGCCGGTACTGAAGCTTTCTTT
TRBV4-1	TRBD1	TRBJ1-5	.	CASSQAAVGTGNQPQHF	TGCGCCAGCAGCCAAGCCGCCGTAGGGACAGGCAATCAGCCCCAGCATTTT
TRBV7-9	.	TRBJ2-4	.	CASSRVGGQKNIQYF	TGTGCCAGCAGTAGGGTAGGCGGACAGAAAAACATTCAGTACTTC
TRBV18	TRBD2	TRBJ2-7	.	CASSPGTSGSVSYEQYF	TGTGCCAGCTCACCTGGGACTAGCGGGAGCGTCTCCTACGAGCAGTACTTC
TRBV2	TRBD2	TRBJ2-7	.	CASSVGLAGGEQYF	TGTGCCAGCAGTGTGGGACTAGCGGGTGGCGAGCAGTACTTC
TRBV10-3	TRBD2	TRBJ2-1	.	CAISASGNSGEQFF	TGTGCCATCAGCGCTAGCGGGAACAGCGGTGAGCAGTTCTTC
TRBV7-9	.	TRBJ2-1	.	CAGELWKSSYNEQFF	TGTGCCGGGGAGTTGTGGAAGAGCTCCTACAATGAGCAGTTCTTC
TRBV5-1	TRBD1	TRBJ2-5	.	CASSLGTGEETQYF	TGCGCCAGCAGCTTGGGGACAGGGGAGGAGACCCAGTACTTC